This TCR beta chain was obtained from a study of T cells after yellow fever vaccination. General observations from the study: Most primary-vaccination clones recurred post-booster (roughly 96% CD4, over 70% CD8). Peaking faster, on day 5 versus 15, the secondary response was nonetheless weaker.

This clonotype has ten or more counts. No antigen is known for it. V was pared by 8 bases and J by 8 bases, with 25 bases between. The CDR3 has 15 residues. In germline, CDR1 is SQVTM, CDR2 ANQGSEA. One entry per CDR3 protein results from TCRdb running MiXCR on the 5' RACE reads. The sample records roughly 240,000 distinct CDR3 sequences, about 7% being singletons. The clonotype originates from a man aged 30 to 45 who received the YFV17D yellow fever vaccine. The source material was CD4+ T cells sorted from PBMCs, sampled on the day of the yellow fever booster vaccination. V and J are TRBV29-1 and TRBJ2-1, with D tentatively TRBD2 (6 bases). The CDR3 loop reads CSITPSRRAGDEQFF. The CDR3 DNA reads as TGCAGCATTACCCCCAGCAGGAGGGCCGGGGATGAGCAGTTCTTC.